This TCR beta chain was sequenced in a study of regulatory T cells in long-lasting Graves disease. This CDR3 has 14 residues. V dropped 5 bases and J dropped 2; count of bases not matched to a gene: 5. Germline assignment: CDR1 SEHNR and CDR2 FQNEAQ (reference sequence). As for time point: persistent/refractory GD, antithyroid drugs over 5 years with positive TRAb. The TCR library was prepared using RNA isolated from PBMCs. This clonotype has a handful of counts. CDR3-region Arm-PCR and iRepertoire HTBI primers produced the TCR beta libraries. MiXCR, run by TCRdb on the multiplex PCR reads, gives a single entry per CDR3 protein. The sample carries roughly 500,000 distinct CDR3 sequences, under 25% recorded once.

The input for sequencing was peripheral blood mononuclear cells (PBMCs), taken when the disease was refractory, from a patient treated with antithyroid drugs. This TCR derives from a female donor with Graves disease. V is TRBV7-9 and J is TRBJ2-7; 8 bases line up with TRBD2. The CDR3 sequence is CASSAAGEAYEQYF. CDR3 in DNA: TGTGCCAGCAGCGCAGCGGGGGAAGCCTACGAGCAGTACTTC.